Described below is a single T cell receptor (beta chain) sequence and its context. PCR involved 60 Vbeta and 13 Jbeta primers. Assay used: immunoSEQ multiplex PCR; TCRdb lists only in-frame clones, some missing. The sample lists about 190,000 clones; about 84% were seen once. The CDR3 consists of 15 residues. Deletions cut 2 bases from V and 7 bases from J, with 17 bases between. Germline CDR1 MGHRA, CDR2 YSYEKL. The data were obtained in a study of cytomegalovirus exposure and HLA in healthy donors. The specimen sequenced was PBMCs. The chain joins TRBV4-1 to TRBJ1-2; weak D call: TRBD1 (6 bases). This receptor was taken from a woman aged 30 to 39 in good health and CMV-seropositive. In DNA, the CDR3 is TGCGCCAGCAGCCAAAGTCCGGGACAAAAAGTTGGCTACACCTTC. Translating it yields CASSQSPGQKVGYTF.